This T cell receptor beta chain was retrieved from a study of blood T cell repertoires in COVID-19. Study details: T cells, B-cell-depleted T cells, or PBMCs supplied cDNA or gDNA.

In the original workflow: Using reference gene primer amplification, nucleated cell counts were estimated. The assay was immunoSEQ multiplex PCR, and TCRdb's table has in-frame clones only and misses some. The V and J calls and clone size come from that table; D and trimming were worked out from the DNA. The profile shows tens of thousands of clones, approximately 90% of them singletons. Unmatched junction bases numbered 5, after V lost 8 bases and J lost 1 base. This CDR3 is 15 amino acids long. Looked up from germline, CDR1 is LNHDA and CDR2 is SQIVND (reference sequence). The sample consisted of peripheral blood. This chain connects TRBV19 to TRBJ2-3, with 11 positions matching TRBD2. The clonotype originates from a woman in her forties or fifties with acute or convalescent COVID-19. CDR3 in amino acids: CASSFSGGGTDTQYF. The CDR3 coding sequence is TGTGCCAGTTCATTTAGCGGGGGGGGCACAGATACGCAGTATTTT.